Presented here are 10 T cell receptor beta chains from one specimen sequenced in a study of blood T cell repertoires in COVID-19. The repertoire was sequenced with immunoSEQ multiplex PCR; TCRdb's copy has only in-frame clones and lacks some. The data contain 150,000 to 200,000 clones, roughly 86% of them singletons. The sequencing input was peripheral blood. All receptors come from a man between 18 and 29 years old with acute or convalescent COVID-19.

The J gene is TRBJ2-3, the V gene TRBV3-1 (or the pseudogene TRBV3-2), with 7 bases aligning to TRBD1. Trimming cost V 2 bases and J 0 bases; bases outside gene matches: 14. There are 19 residues in the CDR3. Germline CDR1 is LGHDT and CDR2 is YNNKEL (reference sequence). The CDR3 nucleotides are TGTGCCAGCAGCCAAAACCCTCTCCAGGCAGGGGGAAGCACAGATACGCAGTATTTT. It encodes CASSQNPLQAGGSTDTQYF.

The chain carries TRBV30 and TRBJ1-1, with TRBD1 matching 7 bases. The CDR3 runs 14 residues. After removal of 1 base from V and 5 bases from J, the junction contained 7 bases not matched to a gene. Per germline, CDR1 GTSNPN and CDR2 SVGIG (reference sequence). As DNA, the CDR3 is TGTGCCTGGAGTGAGAAAGGGGGCTTAACTGAAGCTTTCTTT. It translates to CAWSEKGGLTEAFF.

The J gene is TRBJ2-1, the V gene TRBV25-1; 7 bases line up with TRBD2. The CDR3 has 14 residues. CDR1 is MGHDK and CDR2 is SYGVNS in the germline V gene. The trim removed 5 bases at V and 1 base at J, leaving 2 bases unmatched. CDR3 nucleotide sequence: TGTGCCAGCAGTAGCGGGGAATCCTACAATGAGCAGTTCTTC. As protein: CASSSGESYNEQFF.

The chain employs TRBV28 and TRBJ2-5; D is possibly TRBD1 (6 bases). Germline CDR1 and CDR2: MDHEN and SYDVKM. This CDR3 is built from 14 residues. Between the trimmed V and J ends, which lost 5 bases and 1 base, there was a span of 11 bases. The chain's CDR3 is CASSGNRAQETQYF. CDR3 nucleotides: TGTGCCAGCAGTGGTAACAGGGCCCAAGAGACCCAGTACTTC.

The rearrangement uses TRBV7-2 and TRBJ2-7; no clear D. CDR3 size: 12 residues. With 5 bases removed from V and 3 bases from J, the gap between germline ends came to 8 bases. The germline CDR1 and CDR2 sequences are SGHTA and FQGNSA. The CDR3 loop reads CASSARLYEQYF. Here the CDR3 DNA reads TGTGCCAGCAGCGCGCGACTCTACGAGCAGTACTTC. Together with reference TRBV7-2 and TRBJ2-7, the CDR3 gives the full variable domain: GAGVSQSPSNKVTEKGKDVELRCDPISGHTALYWYRQSLGQGLEFLIYFQGNSAPDKSGLPSDRFSAERTGGSVSTLTIQRTQQEDSAVYLCASSARLYEQYFGPGTRLTVT.

The gene calls are TRBV28 and TRBJ1-5, with D possibly matching TRBD1 (5 bases). Per germline, CDR1 MDHEN and CDR2 SYDVKM. This CDR3 spans 14 amino acids. V lost 2 bases to trimming and J lost 6 bases, with 11 bases between them. CDR3 bases: TGTGCCAGCAGTTTAATGGCAGGGCTTCAGCCCCAGCATTTT. Its translation is CASSLMAGLQPQHF.

The J gene is TRBJ2-1, the V gene TRBV28; 12 nucleotides agree with TRBD2. Germline V gene data show CDR1 as MDHEN and CDR2 as SYDVKM. The CDR3 runs to 16 residues. The trim removed 4 bases at V and 4 bases at J, leaving 5 bases unmatched. The CDR3 region is CASSSSGGAIYNEQFF. The DNA for the CDR3 is TGTGCCAGCAGTTCTAGCGGGGGGGCCATTTACAATGAGCAGTTCTTC.

The J gene is TRBJ1-5, the V gene TRBV2; 12 bases align to TRBD1. The ends lost 2 bases at V and 5 bases at J; junction bases unmatched: 4. The CDR3 has 16 residues. Per germline, CDR1 SNHLY and CDR2 FYNNEI. The CDR3 nucleotides read TGTGCCAGCAGTGAAAAGGGACAGGGGGCGTATCAGCCCCAGCATTTT. Its protein is CASSEKGQGAYQPQHF.

The rearrangement uses TRBV6-5 and TRBJ1-1; 8 nucleotides agree with TRBD1. The CDR3 consists of 14 residues. V dropped 6 bases and J dropped 7; count of bases not matched to a gene: 10. Germline CDR1 MNHEY, CDR2 SVGAGI. In DNA form, the CDR3 reads TGTGCCAGCAGGATAACAGGGGGTATCGGTGAAGCTTTCTTT. It translates to CASRITGGIGEAFF.

V is TRBV7-2 and J is TRBJ2-2, with no clear D. V was pared by 3 bases and J by 3 bases, with 8 bases between. The CDR3 totals 14 residues. In germline, CDR1 is SGHTA, CDR2 FQGNSA. The CDR3 sequence: CASSLAGYTGELFF. CDR3 coding DNA: TGTGCCAGCAGCTTGGCCGGGTACACCGGGGAGCTGTTTTTT.